The 31 T cell receptor beta chains below were found in one sample sequenced in a study of cytomegalovirus exposure and HLA in healthy donors. Amplification used 60 Vbeta primers and 13 Jbeta primers. Clones were read by immunoSEQ multiplex PCR, and TCRdb kept only the in-frame ones, dropping some. The sample has some 150,000 clones, about 65% seen once; the top ten hold about 2.7%. Sequenced input: PBMCs. Receptors originate from a woman aged 30 to 39 in good health and CMV-seronegative.

The V and J genes are TRBV7-2 and TRBJ2-7; 7 nucleotides line up with TRBD1. Trimming cost V 4 bases and J 2 bases; bases outside gene matches: 8. CDR3 size: 15 residues. From germline, CDR1 is SGHTA and CDR2 FQGNSA. This CDR3 is CASSSSRDSTYEQYF. CDR3 coding DNA: TGTGCCAGCAGCTCCTCTAGGGACAGCACCTACGAGCAGTACTTC.

The CDR3 sequence is CASSQALTYEQYF. In nucleotides, the CDR3 is TGTGCCAGCAGCCAAGCCCTAACCTACGAGCAGTACTTC. J is TRBJ2-7 and V is TRBV11-2; D not certain. V was shortened by 5 bases and J by 2 bases, with 10 bases between the two germline ends. Germline V gives CDR1 SGHAT, CDR2 FQNNGV. CDR3 size: 13 residues.

The chain has TRBV27 and TRBJ2-7; 8 positions match TRBD2. Trimming took 2 bases from V and 1 from J; bases not matched to a gene: 4. This CDR3 contains 15 residues. The V gene's germline CDR1 is MNHEY and CDR2 SMNVEV (reference sequence). The CDR3 is CASSLSLAGSYEQYF. Here the CDR3 DNA reads TGTGCCAGCAGTTTAAGTCTAGCGGGTTCCTACGAGCAGTACTTC.

The chain carries TRBV27 and TRBJ2-3; 13 bases map to TRBD2. CDR3 length: 16 residues. V shed 8 bases, J shed 5 bases, and the junction held 10 bases outside the gene matches. Germline-derived CDR1 and CDR2 are MNHEY and SMNVEV (reference sequence). The CDR3 reads CASVGWTSGSGDTQYF. CDR3 DNA: TGTGCCAGCGTGGGGTGGACTAGCGGGAGCGGAGATACGCAGTATTTT.

The V and J genes are TRBV19 and TRBJ2-1, with TRBD2 matching 10 bases. The CDR3 runs to 16 residues. J lost 7 bases, V lost 5 bases, and 11 bases had no gene match. Germline V gene lookup returns CDR1 LNHDA and CDR2 SQIVND (reference sequence). The CDR3 reads CASSFRLAGFSNEQFF. As DNA, the CDR3 is TGTGCCAGTAGTTTCCGACTAGCGGGCTTTTCGAATGAGCAGTTCTTC.

Many counts were recorded for this clone. The rearrangement joins TRBV19 to TRBJ1-1, with 7 bases identical to TRBD1. The V segment lost 6 bases and the J segment 4 bases; nucleotides outside the gene matches: 14. Germline values: CDR1 LNHDA, CDR2 SQIVND (reference sequence). CDR3 length: 16 amino acids. Here the CDR3 DNA reads TGTGCCAGTAGGGCGCCGCAGGGACAGTCGAGCACTGAAGCTTTCTTT. This sequence encodes CASRAPQGQSSTEAFF.

The V call is TRBV13, the J call TRBJ1-2; TRBD1 agrees at 12 bases. CDR3 length: 18 amino acids. CDR1 PRHDT and CDR2 FYEKMQ come from the germline V gene (reference sequence). V lost 5 bases to trimming and J lost 2 bases; unmatched junction nucleotides: 12. The CDR3 loop is CASSLNRGQGARNYGYTF. The CDR3 nucleotides read TGTGCCAGCAGCCTAAACCGGGGACAGGGGGCGCGCAACTATGGCTACACCTTC.

The gene calls are TRBV6-5 and TRBJ2-1, with 7 bases identical to TRBD1. V shed 7 bases, J shed 7 bases, and the junction held 7 bases outside the gene matches. Looked up from germline, CDR1 is MNHEY and CDR2 is SVGAGI. CDR3 size: 13 residues. Here the CDR3 reads CASTPPGGNEQFF. Here the CDR3 DNA reads TGTGCCAGCACTCCCCCAGGGGGAAATGAGCAGTTCTTC.

This CDR3 is CASSQGAVAGNYNEQFF. CDR3 coding DNA: TGTGCCAGCAGCCAAGGGGCGGTAGCGGGAAACTACAATGAGCAGTTCTTC. The rearrangement uses TRBV14 and TRBJ2-1, with TRBD2 matching over 8 bases. The CDR3 sequence is 17 residues long. Trimming took 1 base from V and 3 from J; bases not matched to a gene: 8. Germline-derived CDR1 and CDR2 are SGHDN and FVKESK. Drawing the rest from reference TRBV14 and TRBJ2-1, the complete variable domain is EAGVTQFPSHSVIEKGQTVTLRCDPISGHDNLYWYRRVMGKEIKFLLHFVKESKQDESGMPNNRFLAERTGGTYSTLKVQPAELEDSGVYFCASSQGAVAGNYNEQFFGPGTRLTVL.

The chain joins TRBV5-6 to TRBJ2-3, with D perhaps matching TRBD2 (6 bases). The CDR3 has 13 amino acids. The germline gives CDR1 SGHDT, CDR2 YYEEEE. The ends were cut back, 2 bases at V and 4 bases at J, with 8 bases in the middle. The CDR3 DNA follows: TGTGCCAGCAGCTTTGGGAGGCCAGATACGCAGTATTTT. Translation: CASSFGRPDTQYF.

Remarks on this clone: Other DNA sequences in this sample translate to the same CDR3. The chain joins TRBV7-3 to TRBJ1-1; no firm D call. Germline-derived CDR1 and CDR2 are SGHTA and FQGTGA. The CDR3 is 13 residues long. V lost 4 bases to trimming and J lost 0 bases, with 6 bases between them. The CDR3 nucleotides read TGTGCCAGCAGCTCTCACATGAACACTGAAGCTTTCTTT. It encodes CASSSHMNTEAFF.

This clone was seen more than once but under ten times. This sequence joins TRBV15 and TRBJ2-2; TRBD2 agrees at 8 bases. This CDR3 is 14 amino acids long. V lost 4 bases to trimming and J lost 7 bases; unmatched junction nucleotides: 5. Germline V gene sequence: CDR1 LNHNV, CDR2 YYDKDF (reference sequence). The DNA of the CDR3 is TGTGCCACCAGCACAACTAGCGGTGGCGGGGAGCTGTTTTTT. Its translation is CATSTTSGGGELFF.

V is TRBV27 and J is TRBJ2-2; possible D gene TRBD1, 5 bases. Trimming removed 4 bases at V and 3 bases at J, with 21 bases between. The CDR3 runs 18 residues. Germline CDR1 MNHEY, CDR2 SMNVEV (reference sequence). This CDR3 reads CASSSKFIRVGYTGELFF. In DNA form, the CDR3 reads TGTGCCAGCAGTTCAAAATTCATCAGGGTAGGGTACACCGGGGAGCTGTTTTTT.

This clone was counted a few times. The gene calls are TRBV7-7 and TRBJ2-5; 9 nucleotides match TRBD1. The CDR3 extends over 15 amino acids. With V trimmed by 3 bases and J by 5 bases, 7 bases remained unmatched. Germline CDR1 and CDR2: SSHAT and FNYEAQ (reference sequence). The CDR3 protein is CASSFDRGGFETQYF. The DNA of the CDR3 is TGTGCCAGCAGCTTCGACAGGGGGGGTTTCGAGACCCAGTACTTC.

The chain joins TRBV6-4 to TRBJ2-1; 8 bases are shared with TRBD2. CDR3 length equals 15 residues. CDR1 and CDR2 from the germline V gene are MRHNA and SNTAGT. The V and J ends lost 5 bases and 2 bases, in that order; junction bases with no gene match: 5. The CDR3 bases are TGTGCCAGCAGTCCCGAAGCGGGGGCCTACAATGAGCAGTTCTTC. Its translation: CASSPEAGAYNEQFF.

The genes are TRBV4-2 and TRBJ2-5; TRBD2 matches at 12 bases. The germline CDR1 and CDR2 sequences are LGHNA and YNFKEQ. The length of the CDR3 is 16 residues. The V gene end was trimmed by 0 bases and the J gene end by 5 bases; junction bases not matched to a gene: 4. The CDR3 DNA is TGTGCCAGCAGCCAAGATCTAGCGGGAGGGCGGGAGACCCAGTACTTC. Amino acids: CASSQDLAGGRETQYF.

The chain joins TRBV7-6 to TRBJ2-7; 7 positions agree with TRBD2. From germline, CDR1 is SGHVS and CDR2 FNYEAQ. V was pared by 11 bases and J by 0 bases, with 7 bases of the junction left unmatched. The CDR3 runs 13 residues. The CDR3 nucleotides are TGTGCCGTGAATGGGGGGGGCTCCTACGAGCAGTACTTC. Translated, it gives CAVNGGGSYEQYF.

The chain uses TRBV9 and TRBJ2-1; no reliable D call. The V gene's germline CDR1 is SGDLS and CDR2 YYNGEE. The CDR3 has 14 residues. The V and J ends lost 1 base and 0 bases respectively, with 5 bases between them. The CDR3 sequence: CASSVSSSYNEQFF. CDR3 nucleotide sequence: TGTGCCAGCAGCGTAAGTAGCTCCTACAATGAGCAGTTCTTC. Full variable domain (remainder filled in from reference TRBV9 and TRBJ2-1): DSGVTQTPKHLITATGQRVTLRCSPRSGDLSVYWYQQSLDQGLQFLIQYYNGEERAKGNILERFSAQQFPDLHSELNLSSLELGDSALYFCASSVSSSYNEQFFGPGTRLTVL.

This chain connects TRBV29-1 to TRBJ1-3, with 9 bases lining up with TRBD1. The J segment lost 6 bases and the V segment lost 6 bases, leaving 3 bases of the junction unmatched. CDR3 length equals 12 residues. The germline gives CDR1 SQVTM, CDR2 ANQGSEA. The CDR3 region has the DNA TGCAGCGTGAGGACAGGGGAAAACACCATATATTTT. It is translated as CSVRTGENTIYF.

This sequence joins TRBV27 and TRBJ1-5; 7 bases match TRBD1. V gave up 2 bases and J gave up 4 bases; unmatched junction bases: 5. The CDR3 extends over 15 amino acids. CDR1 and CDR2 from the germline V gene are MNHEY and SMNVEV (reference sequence). Here the CDR3 reads CASSLEGATNQPQHF. CDR3 DNA: TGTGCCAGCAGTTTAGAGGGGGCTACTAATCAGCCCCAGCATTTT.

This chain links TRBV5-5 with TRBJ2-7, with D tentatively TRBD2 (6 bases). Germline V gene sequence: CDR1 SGHKS, CDR2 YYEKEE (reference sequence). The CDR3 totals 14 residues. The V gene lost 6 bases and the J gene lost 9 bases, with 22 bases spanning the gap. CDR3 nucleotides: TGTGCCAGCACCTCCAGCGGCGGGCCCGGGGGGCAGTACTTC. Translated, it gives CASTSSGGPGGQYF.

V is TRBV7-2 and J is TRBJ2-1, with D maybe TRBD2 (5 bases). Germline CDR1 reads SGHTA; CDR2 reads FQGNSA. Trimming cost V 5 bases and J 1 base, with 6 bases left between them. CDR3 length: 13 residues. Here the CDR3 reads CASSGSSYNEQFF. CDR3 nucleotides: TGTGCCAGCAGCGGGAGTTCCTACAATGAGCAGTTCTTC.

This clone was seen a few times. This chain connects TRBV6-1 to TRBJ2-5; a possible D gene is TRBD1 (6 bases). Germline CDR1 MNHNS, CDR2 SASEGT. With 4 bases removed from V and 2 bases from J, the gap between germline ends came to 8 bases. This CDR3 spans 13 amino acids. The CDR3 region is CASSGDIQETQYF. CDR3 in DNA: TGTGCCAGCAGTGGGGACATTCAAGAGACCCAGTACTTC.

The rearrangement links TRBV29-1 to TRBJ2-1; 9 bases match TRBD2. V lost 7 bases and J lost 7; bases outside the gene matches: 5. Germline CDR1 reads SQVTM; CDR2 reads ANQGSEA. The CDR3 is 12 amino acids. The CDR3 DNA is TGCAGCGCGACTAGCGGACCTAATGAGCAGTTCTTC. It encodes CSATSGPNEQFF.

This clone has only a few counts. The chain has TRBV18 and TRBJ1-5; D is unresolved. The CDR3 sequence is 13 residues long. With 9 bases removed from V and 5 bases from J, the gap between germline ends came to 14 bases. The germline gives CDR1 KGHSH, CDR2 LQKENI. CDR3 in DNA: TGTGCCAGTTCCCCCGGGTCCGATCAGCCCCAGCATTTT. Translation: CASSPGSDQPQHF.

The chain employs TRBV5-1 and TRBJ2-7; maybe TRBD1 (6 bases). CDR1 and CDR2 (germline): SGHRS, YFSETQ. The CDR3 has 15 residues. The V end was cut by 2 bases, the J end by 0 bases, with 12 bases between. CDR3 nucleotides: TGCGCCAGCAGCTTAACAGGGACGAGCTCCTACGAGCAGTACTTC. Translation gives CASSLTGTSSYEQYF.

The V and J genes are TRBV5-4 and TRBJ1-4, with TRBD1 matching over 7 bases. The germline V gene has CDR1 SGHNT and CDR2 YYREEE (reference sequence). V gave up 5 bases and J gave up 8 bases; unmatched junction bases: 6. This CDR3 spans 13 amino acids. The CDR3 nucleotides are TGTGCCAGCAGTTTACAGGGGTACGAAAAACTGTTTTTT. Protein: CASSLQGYEKLFF.

The chain carries TRBV18 and TRBJ2-1; D ambiguous. This CDR3 has 16 amino acids. Germline-derived CDR1 and CDR2 are KGHSH and LQKENI. V shed 3 bases and J shed 5 bases, with 17 bases lying between them. CDR3 region: CASSPEVLRQNNEQFF. The CDR3 DNA reads as TGTGCCAGCTCACCGGAAGTTTTGCGGCAAAACAATGAGCAGTTCTTC.

For the CDR3, the DNA is TGTGCCAGCAGTTCCGGGACTAGCGGGAGGGAGCGGGAGACCCAGTACTTC. Encoded protein: CASSSGTSGRERETQYF. The genes are TRBV27 and TRBJ2-5, with 16 positions matching TRBD2. CDR3 length equals 17 residues. The germline V gene has CDR1 MNHEY and CDR2 SMNVEV (reference sequence). Unmatched junction bases numbered 7, after V lost 4 bases and J lost 5 bases.

CDR3 nucleotide sequence: TGCAGCGTTGAAGAGGGAGATTACAATGAGCAGTTCTTC. Translating gives CSVEEGDYNEQFF. The J gene is TRBJ2-1, the V gene TRBV29-1; tentative D call: TRBD2 (5 bases). CDR1 and CDR2 (germline): SQVTM, ANQGSEA. Trimming cost V 0 bases and J 4 bases, with 7 bases left between them. The length of the CDR3 is 13 residues.

This clone has more than one count but fewer than ten. The rearrangement uses TRBV7-9 and TRBJ2-5; possible D gene TRBD2, 5 bases. With 5 bases removed from V and 1 base from J, the gap between germline ends came to 17 bases. The CDR3 is made up of 16 amino acids. Per the germline V gene, CDR1 is SEHNR and CDR2 is FQNEAQ (reference sequence). The CDR3 spells CASSPVLVAIQETQYF. CDR3 coding DNA: TGTGCCAGCAGCCCTGTTTTGGTAGCGATCCAAGAGACCCAGTACTTC.